The 2 T cell receptor beta chains below all came from one sample that was sequenced in a study of T cell repertoires in cytomegalovirus infection. TCRdb itself ran the reads through MiXCR, one entry per CDR3 protein. The data show around 530,000 distinct CDR3 sequences, 16% seen once. The specimen sequenced was CD8+ T cells from PBMCs. The receptors here all came from a human donor in good health (CMV status not recorded). Some clones in this sample may be carry-over from other donors' samples.

As for this clonotype: One base away lies a much larger clone, so this may be a sequencing read error. V gene TRBV7-9 combines with J gene TRBJ2-7; no definite D call. The CDR3 loop spans 13 amino acids. CDR1 is SEHNR, CDR2 FQNEAQ, per germline (reference sequence). The CDR3 spells CASTPYRSYAQYF. CDR3 DNA: TGTGCCAGCACCCCGTACCGATCCTACGCGCAGTACTTC.

The J gene is TRBJ1-5, the V gene TRBV4-1, with D unclear. V gave up 0 bases and J gave up 4 bases, with 7 bases separating them. Germline V gene sequence: CDR1 MGHRA, CDR2 YSYEKL. The length of the CDR3 is 14 residues. The CDR3, as DNA: TGCGCCAGCAGCCAAGATGACGGGAATCAGCCCCAGCATTTT. Translated, it gives CASSQDDGNQPQHF.